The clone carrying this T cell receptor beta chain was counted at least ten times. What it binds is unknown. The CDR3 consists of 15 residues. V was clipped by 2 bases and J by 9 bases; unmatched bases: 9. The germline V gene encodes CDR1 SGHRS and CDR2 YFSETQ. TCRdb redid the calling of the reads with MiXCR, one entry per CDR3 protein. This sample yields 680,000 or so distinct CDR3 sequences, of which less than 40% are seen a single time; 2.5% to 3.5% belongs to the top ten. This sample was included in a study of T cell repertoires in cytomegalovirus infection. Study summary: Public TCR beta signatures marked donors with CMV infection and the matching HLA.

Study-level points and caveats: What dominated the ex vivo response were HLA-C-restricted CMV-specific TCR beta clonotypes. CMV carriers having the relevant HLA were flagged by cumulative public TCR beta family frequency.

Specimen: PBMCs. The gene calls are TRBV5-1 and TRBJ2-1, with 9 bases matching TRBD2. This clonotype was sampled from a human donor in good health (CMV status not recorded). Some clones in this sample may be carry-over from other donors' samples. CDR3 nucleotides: TGCGCCAGCAGCTTCGGCTCTAGCGGGACGGTTGAGCAGTTCTTC. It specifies CASSFGSSGTVEQFF. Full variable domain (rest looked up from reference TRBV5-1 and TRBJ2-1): KAGVTQTPRYLIKTRGQQVTLSCSPISGHRSVSWYQQTPGQGLQFLFEYFSETQRNKGNFPGRFSGRQFSNSRSEMNVSTLELGDSALYLCASSFGSSGTVEQFFGPGTRLTVL.